This TCR beta chain originates from a study of blood T cell repertoires in COVID-19. Across the whole study: T cells, B-cell-depleted T cells, or PBMCs supplied cDNA or gDNA.

Original analysis: Quantification of nucleated cells was approximated via reference gene primer amplification. Assay used: immunoSEQ multiplex PCR; TCRdb lists only in-frame clones, some missing. V and J calls and clone size are copied from that table; D and trimming were computed from the DNA. The repertoire includes roughly 40,000 clones, 80% to 90% of them detected once, and 1% to 1.5% sits in the top ten. The ends were cut back, 1 base at V and 1 base at J, with 7 bases in the middle. CDR1 and CDR2 (germline): LGHDT, YNNKEL (reference sequence). CDR3 size: 14 residues. Sequencing was carried out using peripheral blood. This chain links TRBV3-1 (or the pseudogene TRBV3-2) with TRBJ2-5; no clear D. The sequence was collected from a woman in her forties with acute or convalescent COVID-19. CDR3: CASSQVGFQETQYF. As DNA, the CDR3 is TGTGCCAGCAGCCAAGTGGGCTTCCAAGAGACCCAGTACTTC.